This T cell receptor beta chain was identified in a study of early T cells in non-severe SARS-CoV-2 infection. Study at large: Alpha and beta chains were unpaired, from unsorted whole-blood bulk RNA. Study-wide points: Reliance on VDJdb matching favored anti-spike CD8 responses; private and CD4 specificities were missed.

This CDR3 has 18 residues. Trimming took off 1 base at V and 0 bases at J, with 15 bases between the two ends. Germline CDR1 SGHVS, CDR2 FQNEAQ. Of note for this clonotype: Its specificity is unknown.

Individual cDNA molecules received unique molecular identifiers. A single record per CDR3 protein comes from TCRdb applying MiXCR to the 5' RACE reads. Among roughly 80,000 distinct CDR3 sequences, about 11% were seen once, and the ten largest hold approximately 12%. The V and J genes are TRBV7-8 and TRBJ1-4, with TRBD1 as a possible D gene (5 bases). The TCR comes from an adult who was a healthcare worker with PCR-confirmed SARS-CoV-2 infection or an uninfected control (not recorded which). The sample consisted of whole blood, taken at baseline. Here the CDR3 DNA reads TGTGCCAGCAGCTTAGTTCCGCCGGGGGTTGCAACTAATGAAAAACTGTTTTTT. Translated: CASSLVPPGVATNEKLFF.